In its sample, the clone carrying this T cell receptor beta chain was seen once. This specimen comes from a study of shared clonotypes between healthy human individuals. Across the study: A few men and a couple of women, aged 18 to 49, were donors.

The method was immunoSEQ multiplex PCR; TCRdb's version includes in-frame clones alone and lacks a portion of them. The table includes about 2.3 million clones, more than 85% detected once. CD45RA+ naive and CD45RA-negative memory subsets were separated from CD4+ cells. Sequencing was carried out using naive CD4+ T cells from PBMCs. Subset described: CD45RA+ positively selected. This clonotype was obtained from a man younger than 35 in good health. Some clones in this sample may be carry-over from other donors' samples.

DNA for the CDR3: TGTGCCAGCAGGCTGGGGTTACTGAACACTGAAGCTTTCTTT. Its translation is CASRLGLLNTEAFF. The gene calls are TRBV27 and TRBJ1-1; no reliable D call. CDR1 and CDR2 (germline): MNHEY, SMNVEV (reference sequence). The CDR3 is made up of 14 amino acids. Trimming left V 6 bases short and J 0 bases short, with 11 bases between.